This T cell receptor (beta chain) originates from a study of blood T cell repertoires in COVID-19. Clones were sequenced by immunoSEQ multiplex PCR, and TCRdb holds only the in-frame ones, with some missing. This table holds about 15,000 clones, 87% found once. In germline, CDR1 is LGHDT, CDR2 YNNKEL (reference sequence). This CDR3 region has 13 residues. With 4 bases removed from V and 1 base from J, the gap between germline ends came to 7 bases. Sequences were obtained from peripheral blood. The chain couples TRBV3-1 (or the pseudogene TRBV3-2) to TRBJ1-1; no clear D gene. This TCR was sampled from a human donor in a cohort sampled during active COVID-19. CDR3 in amino acids: CASSPTGNTEAFF. DNA of the CDR3: TGTGCCAGCAGCCCGACGGGGAACACTGAAGCTTTCTTT.